The rows below give T cell receptor beta chains drawn from one sample of a study of prognosis after radiotherapy for stage I lung cancer. MiXCR, applied by TCRdb to the multiplex PCR reads, yields one record per CDR3 protein. The table records 51,000 or so distinct CDR3 sequences, 30% to 35% of them present only once. The material was PBMCs, obtained before or after stereotactic body radiation therapy (not recorded which). The receptors shown here come from a donor over 45 with non-small cell lung cancer. Each CDR3 is given with its conserved first and last residue. The D gene is left open where the match is weak. Clone size is not always given. Where it is, it says once, few, many or a class for expanded clones.

clone_size	j_call	d_call	v_call	cdr3_aa	cdr3_nt
many	TRBJ2-3	.	TRBV4-1	CASSLRGDTSTDTQYF	TGCGCCAGCAGTCTGAGAGGGGACACAAGCACAGATACGCAGTATTTT
many	TRBJ2-7	TRBD2	TRBV11-2	CASRMTSGGTEQYF	TGTGCCAGCAGGATGACTAGCGGGGGGACCGAGCAGTACTTC
many	TRBJ2-1	.	TRBV6-2/TRBV6-3	CASSVSTSFSEQFF	TGTGCCAGCAGTGTGTCCACTAGCTTTAGTGAGCAGTTCTTC
many	TRBJ2-1	.	TRBV2	CASSPLDPRGEQFF	TGTGCCAGCAGTCCTTTGGACCCGAGGGGTGAGCAGTTCTTC
many	TRBJ2-5	.	TRBV7-3	CASSLGAGVETQYF	TGTGCCAGCAGCTTAGGGGCAGGGGTTGAGACCCAGTACTTC
many	TRBJ2-1	.	TRBV12-3/TRBV12-4	CASSVLGEQFF	TGTGCCAGCAGCGTTCTAGGTGAGCAGTTCTTC
many	TRBJ1-1	.	TRBV10-3	CAIRTNVENTEAFF	TGTGCCATCAGGACAAACGTTGAGAACACTGAAGCTTTCTTT
many	TRBJ1-5	.	TRBV2	CASRGRYSNQPQHF	TGTGCCAGCAGAGGGAGATATAGCAATCAGCCCCAGCATTTT
many	TRBJ1-2	TRBD1	TRBV7-2	CASSPGQIYGYTF	TGTGCCAGCAGCCCGGGACAGATCTATGGCTACACCTTC
many	TRBJ2-1	TRBD2	TRBV5-1	CASRDRAATSGRVYNEQFF	TGCGCCAGCAGGGATCGGGCGGCCACTAGCGGGAGGGTCTACAATGAGCAGTTCTTC
many	TRBJ2-3	.	TRBV7-3	CASSLSSSTDTQYF	TGTGCCAGCAGCTTAAGCTCCAGCACAGATACGCAGTATTTT
.	TRBJ2-4	TRBD2	TRBV5-6	CASSLGGIAGFCVLGAKNIQYF	TGTGCCAGCAGCTTGGGAGGTATAGCGGGATTTTGTGTGCTGGGAGCCAAAAACATTCAGTACTTC
many	TRBJ2-3	TRBD2	TRBV20-1	CSARGETSGTDTQYF	TGCAGTGCTAGAGGGGAGACTAGCGGCACAGATACGCAGTATTTT
many	TRBJ2-2	.	TRBV7-9	CASSLGAYGNSLTNTGELFF	TGTGCCAGCAGCTTAGGCGCGTACGGAAACAGCTTGACGAACACCGGGGAGCTGTTTTTT
.	TRBJ1-2	.	TRBV5-4	CASSLLREANYGYTF	TGTGCCAGCAGCTTGTTGCGGGAGGCCAACTATGGCTACACCTTC
many	TRBJ2-5	.	TRBV6-4	CASSVGREETQYF	TGTGCCAGCAGTGTGGGCAGGGAAGAGACCCAGTACTTC
many	TRBJ2-7	TRBD1	TRBV6-1	CASSELLGGTYEQYF	TGTGCCAGCAGTGAACTTTTAGGGGGCACCTACGAGCAGTACTTC
many	TRBJ2-1	.	TRBV11-2	CASSLDGGLRSEQFF	TGTGCCAGCAGCTTAGATGGGGGCCTTAGGAGTGAGCAGTTCTTC
.	TRBJ2-7	.	TRBV6-1	CASGSGAAYEQYF	TGTGCCAGCGGGTCCGGCGCTGCCTACGAGCAGTACTTC
.	TRBJ2-3	.	TRBV30	CAWSEVSSDTQYF	TGTGCCTGGAGTGAAGTGTCATCAGACACGCAGTATTTT
many	TRBJ1-5	TRBD1	TRBV28	CASSPPGGTGRTQPQHF	TGTGCCAGCAGTCCTCCAGGAGGGACAGGGAGAACTCAGCCCCAGCATTTT
many	TRBJ2-1	TRBD1	TRBV5-1	CASSLWGQGGKIF	TGCGCCAGCAGCTTGTGGGGACAGGGAGGTAAAATTTTC
many	TRBJ1-5	.	TRBV6-1	CASGGTMGGQPQHF	TGTGCCAGCGGGGGGACAATGGGAGGTCAGCCCCAGCATTTT
many	TRBJ1-2	.	TRBV7-9	CASTVRDGAYGYTF	TGTGCCAGCACAGTCCGGGACGGAGCCTATGGCTACACCTTC
.	TRBJ2-5	TRBD2	TRBV7-9	CASSLASGGGRETQYF	TGTGCCAGCAGCTTAGCCTCGGGAGGCGGGAGGGAGACCCAGTACTTC
once	TRBJ1-3	TRBD1	TRBV20-1	CSAATGTGNTIYF	TGCAGTGCCGCGACAGGGACCGGAAACACCATATATTTT
once	TRBJ1-1	TRBD1	TRBV4-2	CASSRGRQGGNTEAFF	TGTGCCAGCAGCCGCGGTCGACAGGGAGGCAACACTGAAGCTTTCTTT
few	TRBJ1-4	.	TRBV20-1	CSASEAGYDEKLFF	TGCAGTGCTAGCGAGGCAGGCTATGATGAAAAACTGTTTTTT
many	TRBJ2-7	.	TRBV27	CASSEAGRTYGQYF	TGTGCCAGCAGCGAGGCAGGTAGGACCTACGGGCAGTACTTC
many	TRBJ2-5	.	TRBV5-1	CASSFGGGAGQETQYF	TGCGCCAGCAGCTTTGGTGGCGGGGCCGGCCAAGAGACCCAGTACTTC
.	TRBJ2-1	TRBD1	TRBV5-1	CASSLVRGLEHFF	TGCGCCAGCAGCTTGGTGAGGGGGCTGGAGCATTTCTTC
.	TRBJ2-2	TRBD1	TRBV5-1	CASSLWGQTGELFF	TGCGCCAGCAGCTTGTGGGGACAGACCGGGGAGCTGTTTTTT
.	TRBJ2-7	.	TRBV7-2	CASSRLPTAYEQYF	TGTGCCAGCAGCCGTCTACCGACCGCCTACGAGCAGTACTTC
many	TRBJ1-1	TRBD1	TRBV5-1	CASSPQGFSSEAFF	TGCGCCAGCAGCCCACAGGGGTTTTCTTCTGAAGCTTTCTTT
many	TRBJ1-2	.	TRBV6-5	CASSSRVNYGYTF	TGTGCCAGCAGTTCCAGGGTTAACTATGGCTACACCTTC
many	TRBJ2-5	.	TRBV10-3	CAISVYRAVQYF	TGTGCCATCAGTGTTTATAGGGCCGTCCAGTACTTC
.	TRBJ2-7	TRBD1	TRBV27	CASRLKLSRDRHNEQYF	TGTGCCAGCAGACTAAAACTCTCCCGGGACAGGCACAACGAGCAGTACTTC
.	TRBJ2-2	.	TRBV7-6	CASSRQTNTGELFF	TGTGCCAGCAGCAGACAGACGAACACCGGGGAGCTGTTTTTT
many	TRBJ2-3	.	TRBV20-1	CSAEIAGSDTQYF	TGCAGTGCTGAGATCGCAGGGTCAGATACGCAGTATTTT
many	TRBJ2-7	.	TRBV20-1	CSVRDIGYEQYF	TGCAGTGTCCGGGACATAGGTTACGAGCAGTACTTC
many	TRBJ2-5	TRBD2	TRBV7-2	CATGAGVVETQYF	TGTGCCACCGGGGCGGGAGTGGTAGAGACCCAGTACTTC
many	TRBJ2-7	.	TRBV11-3	CASSKGQTISYEQYF	TGTGCCAGCAGCAAAGGACAGACCATCTCCTACGAGCAGTACTTC
many	TRBJ2-7	TRBD2	TRBV6-2/TRBV6-3	CASSYSAGGRYEQYF	TGTGCCAGCAGTTACTCGGCGGGAGGGCGGTACGAGCAGTACTTC
few	TRBJ2-4	.	TRBV12-3/TRBV12-4	CASSFLGDGIQYF	TGTGCCAGCAGTTTTCTCGGTGATGGCATTCAGTACTTC
many	TRBJ2-1	.	TRBV7-3	CASSLSTLGSSSSYNEQFF	TGTGCCAGCAGCTTATCCACCCTAGGGAGTTCGAGCTCCTACAATGAGCAGTTCTTC
many	TRBJ2-3	.	TRBV28	CASSSGEGVDTQYF	TGTGCCAGCAGTTCGGGGGAAGGAGTAGATACGCAGTATTTT
many	TRBJ2-2	TRBD1	TRBV5-1	CASSLASGQGRSGELFF	TGCGCCAGCAGCTTGGCCTCGGGACAGGGGAGATCCGGGGAGCTGTTTTTT
many	TRBJ1-6	.	TRBV30	CAWGQSSYNSPLHF	TGTGCCTGGGGGCAGAGCTCCTATAATTCACCCCTCCACTTT
many	TRBJ2-1	TRBD1	TRBV6-2/TRBV6-3	CASSYSPPGTGVYNEQFF	TGTGCCAGCAGTTACTCACCTCCGGGGACAGGGGTATACAATGAGCAGTTCTTC
many	TRBJ1-2	.	TRBV9	CASSVGSGNYGYTF	TGTGCCAGCAGCGTAGGGTCAGGGAACTATGGCTACACCTTC
many	TRBJ1-2	.	TRBV11-2	CASSLGEGSYGYTF	TGTGCCAGCAGCTTAGGGGAAGGGAGTTATGGCTACACCTTC
many	TRBJ2-3	.	TRBV7-9	CASRPPGLGGSDTQYF	TGTGCCAGCAGACCCCCGGGACTAGGGGGCTCAGATACGCAGTATTTT
.	TRBJ1-2	.	TRBV7-2	CASSSTVYGYTF	TGTGCCAGCAGCTCAACAGTCTATGGCTACACCTTC
.	TRBJ2-2	TRBD2	TRBV7-2	CASRGGGGTTNQMFF	TGTGCCAGCAGGGGTGGTGGAGGGACTACGAATCAGATGTTTTTT
many	TRBJ2-2	.	TRBV10-3	CATRGGAGELFF	TGTGCCACCCGCGGAGGAGCCGGGGAGCTGTTTTTT
.	TRBJ2-2	.	TRBV6-4	CASGWTEGGELFF	TGTGCCAGCGGGTGGACAGAAGGCGGCGAGCTGTTTTTT
many	TRBJ2-2	.	TRBV27	CASSPGNTGELFF	TGTGCCAGCAGTCCGGGGAACACCGGGGAGCTGTTTTTT
.	TRBJ1-2	.	TRBV12-3/TRBV12-4	CASSFHQAEYTF	TGTGCCAGCAGTTTCCACCAGGCAGAATACACCTTC
.	TRBJ2-1	.	TRBV7-3	CASSLETSWRLGGEQFF	TGTGCCAGCAGCTTAGAGACTAGCTGGAGGTTAGGGGGTGAGCAGTTCTTC